This entry describes one T cell receptor (beta chain). The CDR3 contains 16 residues. The germline V gene encodes CDR1 LNHDA and CDR2 SQIVND (reference sequence). V lost 6 bases and J lost 7; bases outside the gene matches: 12. The data stem from a study of lymphopenia after photon versus proton radiotherapy. Some clones are missing from TCRdb's copy, which holds only in-frame ones; the method was immunoSEQ multiplex PCR. Among roughly 4,800 clones listed, around 90% were seen once. The starting material was peripheral blood, obtained from a patient treated with photon-based radiotherapy. The clonotype was recovered from a man aged 25-40 years with gastric cancer. V and J are TRBV19 and TRBJ1-1; 12 nucleotides line up with TRBD1. The CDR3 bases are TGTGCCAGTAGCTCCGCTCGGGACAGGGGGCGTGTTGAAGCTTTCTTT. It specifies CASSSARDRGRVEAFF.